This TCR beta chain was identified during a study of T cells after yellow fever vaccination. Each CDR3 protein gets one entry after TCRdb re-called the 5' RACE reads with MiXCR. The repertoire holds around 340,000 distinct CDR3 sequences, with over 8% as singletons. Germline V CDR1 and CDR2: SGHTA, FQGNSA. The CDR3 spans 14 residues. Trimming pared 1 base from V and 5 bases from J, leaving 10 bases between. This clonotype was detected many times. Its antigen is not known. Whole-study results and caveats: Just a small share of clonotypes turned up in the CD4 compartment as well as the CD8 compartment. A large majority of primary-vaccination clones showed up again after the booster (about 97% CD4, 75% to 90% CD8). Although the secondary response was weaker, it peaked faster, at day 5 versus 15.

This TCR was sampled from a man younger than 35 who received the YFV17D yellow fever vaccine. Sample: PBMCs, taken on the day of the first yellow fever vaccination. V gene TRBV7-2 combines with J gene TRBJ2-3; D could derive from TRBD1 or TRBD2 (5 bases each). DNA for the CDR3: TGTGCCAGCAGCTTAGACGGGGCGGTAGATACGCAGTATTTT. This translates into CASSLDGAVDTQYF.